The present T cell receptor (beta chain) was sequenced within a study of blood T cell repertoires in COVID-19. There are 13 residues in the CDR3. With 7 bases clipped from V and 7 bases from J, the junction kept 6 bases outside the gene matches. CDR1 and CDR2 (germline): MNHEY, SVGAGI. Profiled with immunoSEQ multiplex PCR; TCRdb holds only in-frame clones, not every one. The sample consists of about 100,000 clones, around 85% of them appearing once. The sequence was collected from a woman aged 70-85 years with active or convalescent COVID-19. V is TRBV6-5 and J is TRBJ1-1; 10 bases fit TRBD1. The sequenced sample consisted of peripheral blood. DNA for the CDR3: TGTGCCAGCACTATGACAGGGGGCCGTGAAGCTTTCTTT. This encodes CASTMTGGREAFF.